Here is one TCR beta chain with its context. Its antigen is currently unknown. Method: immunoSEQ multiplex PCR; TCRdb's copy keeps in-frame clones and lacks some. Among 34,000 or so clones, less than 80% were seen once, and the ten largest hold roughly 9.7%. This entry belongs to a study of OX40 agonist ivuxolimab in advanced cancers. Study details: Hepatocellular carcinoma, melanoma, renal cell or head and neck cancer was diagnosed in the dose-escalation patients. Averaging about 60 years in age, with a range of roughly 23 to 85, the cohort was approximately 87% male. Broader study findings: On average, CD8+ T cells had more expanded clones than CD4+. Clonal expansion among partial responders at 0.1-3.0 mg/kg ranked near the lowest.

The receptor was derived from an adult with an advanced solid tumor such as melanoma, head and neck, liver or kidney cancer. Sequenced material: CD4+ or CD8+ T cells sorted from blood, taken in a trial of the OX40 agonist ivuxolimab.

The CDR3 protein is CASSVEQRTDTQYF. The CDR3 DNA sequence: TGTGCCAGCAGCGTAGAACAGCGCACAGATACGCAGTATTTT. This chain joins TRBV9 and TRBJ2-3; D unclear. The CDR3 consists of 14 residues. Germline V gene data show CDR1 as SGDLS and CDR2 as YYNGEE. V lost 0 bases and J lost 1, with 6 bases in between.